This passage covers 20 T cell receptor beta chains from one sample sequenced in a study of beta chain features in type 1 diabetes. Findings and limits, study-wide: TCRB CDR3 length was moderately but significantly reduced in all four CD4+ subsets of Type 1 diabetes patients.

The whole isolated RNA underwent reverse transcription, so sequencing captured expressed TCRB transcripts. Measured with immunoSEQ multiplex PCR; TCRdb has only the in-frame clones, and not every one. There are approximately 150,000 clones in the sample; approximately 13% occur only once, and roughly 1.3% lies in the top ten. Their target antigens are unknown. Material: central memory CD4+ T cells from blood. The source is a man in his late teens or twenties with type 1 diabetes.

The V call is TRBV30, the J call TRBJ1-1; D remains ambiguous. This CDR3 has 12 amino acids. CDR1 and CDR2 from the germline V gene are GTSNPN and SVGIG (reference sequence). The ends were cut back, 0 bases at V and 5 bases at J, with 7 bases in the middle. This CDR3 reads CAWSVSGTEAFF. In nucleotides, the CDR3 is TGTGCCTGGAGTGTATCCGGGACTGAAGCTTTCTTT.

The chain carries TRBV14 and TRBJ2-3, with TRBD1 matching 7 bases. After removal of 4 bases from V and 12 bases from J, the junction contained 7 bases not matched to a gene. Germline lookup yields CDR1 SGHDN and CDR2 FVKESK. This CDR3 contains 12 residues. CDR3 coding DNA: TGTGCCAGCAGCCCGACAGGGCTATCTCAGTATTTT. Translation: CASSPTGLSQYF.

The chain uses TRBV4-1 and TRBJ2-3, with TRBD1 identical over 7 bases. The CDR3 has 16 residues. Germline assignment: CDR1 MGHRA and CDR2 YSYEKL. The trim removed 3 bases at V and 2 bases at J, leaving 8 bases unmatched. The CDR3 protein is CASSQRTGPPTDTQYF. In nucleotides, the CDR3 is TGCGCCAGCAGCCAGAGGACAGGTCCTCCCACAGATACGCAGTATTTT.

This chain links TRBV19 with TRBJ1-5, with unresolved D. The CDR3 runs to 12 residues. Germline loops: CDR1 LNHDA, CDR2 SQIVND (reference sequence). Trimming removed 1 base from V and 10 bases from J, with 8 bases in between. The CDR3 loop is CASSIVSGPQHF. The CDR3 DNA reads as TGTGCCAGTAGTATAGTCTCCGGACCCCAGCATTTT.

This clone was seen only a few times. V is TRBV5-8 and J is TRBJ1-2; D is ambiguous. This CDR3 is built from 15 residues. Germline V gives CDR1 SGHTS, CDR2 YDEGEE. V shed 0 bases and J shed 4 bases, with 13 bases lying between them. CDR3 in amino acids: CASSLDGSTRYGYTF. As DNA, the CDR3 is TGTGCCAGCAGCTTGGATGGCAGCACCCGCTATGGCTACACCTTC. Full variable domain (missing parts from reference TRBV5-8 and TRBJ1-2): EAGVTQSPTHLIKTRGQQATLRCSPISGHTSVYWYQQALGLGLQFLLWYDEGEERNRGNFPPRFSGRQFPNYSSELNVNALELEDSALYLCASSLDGSTRYGYTFGSGTRLTVV.

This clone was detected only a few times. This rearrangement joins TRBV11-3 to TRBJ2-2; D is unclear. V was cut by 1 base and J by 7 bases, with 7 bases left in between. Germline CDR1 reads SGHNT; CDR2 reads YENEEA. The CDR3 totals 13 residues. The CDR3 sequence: CASSLGVHGELFF. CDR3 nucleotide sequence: TGTGCCAGCAGCTTAGGGGTTCACGGGGAGCTGTTTTTT.

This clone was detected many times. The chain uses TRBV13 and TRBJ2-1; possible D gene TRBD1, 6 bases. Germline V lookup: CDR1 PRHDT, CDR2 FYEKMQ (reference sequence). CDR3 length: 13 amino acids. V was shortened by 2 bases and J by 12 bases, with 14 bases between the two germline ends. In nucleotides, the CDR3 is TGTGCCAGCAGCTTACCCGGGACAAGCGGGCAGTTCTTC. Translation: CASSLPGTSGQFF.

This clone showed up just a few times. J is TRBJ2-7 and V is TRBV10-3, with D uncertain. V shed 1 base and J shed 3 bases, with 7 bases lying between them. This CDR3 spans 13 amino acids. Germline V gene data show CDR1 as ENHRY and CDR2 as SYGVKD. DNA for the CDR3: TGTGCCATCAGTGAGTACCCAGGCTACGAGCAGTACTTC. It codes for CAISEYPGYEQYF.

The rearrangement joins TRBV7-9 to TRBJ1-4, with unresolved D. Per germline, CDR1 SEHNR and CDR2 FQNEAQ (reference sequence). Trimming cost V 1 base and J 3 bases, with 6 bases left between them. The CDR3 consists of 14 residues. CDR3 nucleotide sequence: TGTGCCAGCAGCTTAGGACCGTCTAATGAAAAACTGTTTTTT. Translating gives CASSLGPSNEKLFF. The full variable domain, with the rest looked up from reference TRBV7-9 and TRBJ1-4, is DTGVSQNPRHKITKRGQNVTFRCDPISEHNRLYWYRQTLGQGPEFLTYFQNEAQLEKSRLLSDRFSAERPKGSFSTLEIQRTEQGDSAMYLCASSLGPSNEKLFFGSGTQLSVL.

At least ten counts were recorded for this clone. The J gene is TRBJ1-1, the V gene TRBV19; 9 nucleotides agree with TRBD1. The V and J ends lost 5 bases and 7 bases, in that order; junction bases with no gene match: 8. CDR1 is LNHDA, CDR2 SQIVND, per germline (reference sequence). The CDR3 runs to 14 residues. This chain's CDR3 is CASSAQGAVVEAFF. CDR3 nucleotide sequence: TGTGCCAGTAGTGCACAGGGGGCTGTGGTTGAAGCTTTCTTT.

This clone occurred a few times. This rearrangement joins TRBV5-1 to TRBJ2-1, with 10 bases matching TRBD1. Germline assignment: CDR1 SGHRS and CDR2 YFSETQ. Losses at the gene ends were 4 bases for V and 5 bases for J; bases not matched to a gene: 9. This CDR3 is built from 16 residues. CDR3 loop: CASSVRPGQGNNEQFF. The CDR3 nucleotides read TGCGCCAGCAGCGTAAGACCGGGACAGGGGAACAATGAGCAGTTCTTC.

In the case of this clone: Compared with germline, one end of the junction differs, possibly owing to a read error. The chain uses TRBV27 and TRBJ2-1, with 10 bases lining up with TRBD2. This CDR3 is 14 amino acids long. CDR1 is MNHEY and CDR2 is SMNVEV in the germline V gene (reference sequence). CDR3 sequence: CASRSWTSGSGFIF. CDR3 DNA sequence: TGTGCCAGCAGGTCCTGGACTAGCGGTTCCGGTTTTATCTTC.

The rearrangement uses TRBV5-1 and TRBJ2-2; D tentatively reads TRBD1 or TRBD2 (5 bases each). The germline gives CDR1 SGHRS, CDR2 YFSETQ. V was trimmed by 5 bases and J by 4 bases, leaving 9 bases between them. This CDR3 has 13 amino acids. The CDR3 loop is CASSSGTTGELFF. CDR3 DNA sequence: TGCGCCAGCAGTTCGGGGACCACCGGGGAGCTGTTTTTT.

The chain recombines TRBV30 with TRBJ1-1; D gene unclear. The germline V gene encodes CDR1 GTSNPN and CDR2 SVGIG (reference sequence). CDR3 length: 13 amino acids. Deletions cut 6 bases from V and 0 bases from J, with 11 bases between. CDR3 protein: CACNEGMNTEAFF. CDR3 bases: TGTGCCTGTAACGAGGGCATGAACACTGAAGCTTTCTTT.

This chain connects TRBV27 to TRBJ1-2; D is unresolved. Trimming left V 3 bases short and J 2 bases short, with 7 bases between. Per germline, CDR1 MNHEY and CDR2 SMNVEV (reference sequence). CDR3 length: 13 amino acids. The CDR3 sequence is CASSFAGNYGYTF. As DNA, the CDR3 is TGTGCCAGCAGTTTTGCTGGGAACTATGGCTACACCTTC.

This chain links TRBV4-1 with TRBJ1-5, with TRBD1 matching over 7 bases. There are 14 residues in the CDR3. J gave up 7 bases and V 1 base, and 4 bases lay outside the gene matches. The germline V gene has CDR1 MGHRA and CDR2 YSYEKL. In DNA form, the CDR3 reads TGCGCCAGCAGCCAAGGGGCAGGGGGGCAGCCCCAGCATTTT. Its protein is CASSQGAGGQPQHF.

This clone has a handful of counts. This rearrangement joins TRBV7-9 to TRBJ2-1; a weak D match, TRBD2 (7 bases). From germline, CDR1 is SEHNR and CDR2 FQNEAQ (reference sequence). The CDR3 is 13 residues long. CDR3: CALGGWTDTEQFF. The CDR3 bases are TGTGCTTTGGGAGGGTGGACAGACACGGAGCAGTTCTTC.

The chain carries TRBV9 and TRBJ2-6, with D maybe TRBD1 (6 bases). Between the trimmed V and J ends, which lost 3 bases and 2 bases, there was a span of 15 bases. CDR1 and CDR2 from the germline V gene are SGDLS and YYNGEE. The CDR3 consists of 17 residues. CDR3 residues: CASSDTGFRAGANVLTF. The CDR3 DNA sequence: TGTGCCAGCAGCGATACAGGGTTCCGCGCTGGGGCCAACGTCCTGACTTTC. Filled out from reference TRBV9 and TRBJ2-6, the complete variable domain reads DSGVTQTPKHLITATGQRVTLRCSPRSGDLSVYWYQQSLDQGLQFLIQYYNGEERAKGNILERFSAQQFPDLHSELNLSSLELGDSALYFCASSDTGFRAGANVLTFGAGSRLTVL.

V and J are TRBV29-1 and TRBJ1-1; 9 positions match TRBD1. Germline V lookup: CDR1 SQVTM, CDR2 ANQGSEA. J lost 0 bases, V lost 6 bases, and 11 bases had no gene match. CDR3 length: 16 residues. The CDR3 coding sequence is TGCAGCGTCATAACCGGGACAGGGAACATGAACACTGAAGCTTTCTTT. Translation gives CSVITGTGNMNTEAFF.

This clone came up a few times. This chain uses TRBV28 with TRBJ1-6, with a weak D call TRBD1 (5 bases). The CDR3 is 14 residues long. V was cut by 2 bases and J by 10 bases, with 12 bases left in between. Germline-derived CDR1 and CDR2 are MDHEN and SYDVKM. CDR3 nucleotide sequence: TGTGCCAGCAGTTTAAATCAGGGCGTGTCACCCCTCCACTTT. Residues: CASSLNQGVSPLHF.